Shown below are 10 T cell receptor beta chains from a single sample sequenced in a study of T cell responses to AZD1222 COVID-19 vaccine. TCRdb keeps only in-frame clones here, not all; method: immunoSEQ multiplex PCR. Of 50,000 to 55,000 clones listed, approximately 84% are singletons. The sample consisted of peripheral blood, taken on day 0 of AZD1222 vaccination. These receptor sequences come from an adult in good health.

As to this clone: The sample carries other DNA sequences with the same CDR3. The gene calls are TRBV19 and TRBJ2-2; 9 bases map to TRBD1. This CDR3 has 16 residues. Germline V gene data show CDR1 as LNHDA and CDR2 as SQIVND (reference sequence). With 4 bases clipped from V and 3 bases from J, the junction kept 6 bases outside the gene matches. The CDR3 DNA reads TGTGCCAGTAGTACCGGAACAGGGGGCGACACCGGGGAGCTGTTTTTT. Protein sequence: CASSTGTGGDTGELFF. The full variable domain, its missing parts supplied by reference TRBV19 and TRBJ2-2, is DGGITQSPKYLFRKEGQNVTLSCEQNLNHDAMYWYRQDPGQGLRLIYYSQIVNDFQKGDIAEGYSVSREKKESFPLTVTSAQKNPTAFYLCASSTGTGGDTGELFFGEGSRLTVL.

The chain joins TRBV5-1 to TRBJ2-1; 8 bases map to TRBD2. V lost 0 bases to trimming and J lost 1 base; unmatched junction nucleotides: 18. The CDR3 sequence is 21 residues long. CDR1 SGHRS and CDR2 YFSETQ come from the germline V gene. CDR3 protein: CASSLANPGDQRERSYNEQFF. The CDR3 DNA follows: TGCGCCAGCAGCTTGGCCAACCCAGGGGATCAGCGGGAGAGGTCCTACAATGAGCAGTTCTTC. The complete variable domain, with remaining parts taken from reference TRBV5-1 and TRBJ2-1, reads KAGVTQTPRYLIKTRGQQVTLSCSPISGHRSVSWYQQTPGQGLQFLFEYFSETQRNKGNFPGRFSGRQFSNSRSEMNVSTLELGDSALYLCASSLANPGDQRERSYNEQFFGPGTRLTVL.

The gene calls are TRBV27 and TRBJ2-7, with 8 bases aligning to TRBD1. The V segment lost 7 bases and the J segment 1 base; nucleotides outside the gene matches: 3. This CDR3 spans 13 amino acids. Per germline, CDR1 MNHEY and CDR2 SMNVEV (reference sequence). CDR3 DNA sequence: TGTGCCAGCAAGCGACAGGGGTCCTACGAGCAGTACTTC. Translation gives CASKRQGSYEQYF.

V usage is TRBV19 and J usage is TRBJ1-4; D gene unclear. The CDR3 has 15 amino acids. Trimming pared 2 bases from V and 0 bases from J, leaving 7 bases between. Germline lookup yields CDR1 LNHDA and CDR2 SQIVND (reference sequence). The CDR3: CASSITAATNEKLFF. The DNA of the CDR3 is TGTGCCAGTAGTATAACAGCTGCAACTAATGAAAAACTGTTTTTT.

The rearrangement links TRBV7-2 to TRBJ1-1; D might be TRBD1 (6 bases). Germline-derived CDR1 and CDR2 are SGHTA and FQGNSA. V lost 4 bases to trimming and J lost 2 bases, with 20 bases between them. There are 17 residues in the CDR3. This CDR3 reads CASSSETGALRNTEAFF. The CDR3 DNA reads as TGTGCCAGCAGCTCTGAGACAGGTGCCCTTCGTAACACTGAAGCTTTCTTT.

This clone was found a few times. The DNA for the CDR3 is TGTGCCAGCAGCTTGCACAACACTGAAGCTTTCTTT. Its translation is CASSLHNTEAFF. V gene TRBV5-4 combines with J gene TRBJ1-1; D remains unclear. The CDR3 length is 12 residues. Trimming cost V 1 base and J 2 bases, with 3 bases left between them. Germline V gene lookup returns CDR1 SGHNT and CDR2 YYREEE (reference sequence).

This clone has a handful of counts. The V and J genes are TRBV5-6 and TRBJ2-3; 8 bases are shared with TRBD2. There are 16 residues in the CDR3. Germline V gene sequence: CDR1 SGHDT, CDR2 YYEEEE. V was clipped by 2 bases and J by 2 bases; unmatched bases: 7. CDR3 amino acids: CASSFRSGSPTDTQYF. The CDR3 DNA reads TGTGCCAGCAGCTTTCGAAGCGGGAGCCCCACAGATACGCAGTATTTT.

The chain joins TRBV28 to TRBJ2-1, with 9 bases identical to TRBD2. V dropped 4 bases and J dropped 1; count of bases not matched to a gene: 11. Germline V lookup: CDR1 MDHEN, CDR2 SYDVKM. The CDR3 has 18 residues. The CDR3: CASSSPPGSGSSYNEQFF. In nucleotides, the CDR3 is TGTGCCAGCAGTTCCCCCCCAGGTAGCGGGAGTTCCTACAATGAGCAGTTCTTC.

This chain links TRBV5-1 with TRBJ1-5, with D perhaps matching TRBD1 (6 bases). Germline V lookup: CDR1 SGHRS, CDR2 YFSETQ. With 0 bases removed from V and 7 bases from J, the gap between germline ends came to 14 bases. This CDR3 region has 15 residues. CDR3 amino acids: CASSLGPEGGQPQHF. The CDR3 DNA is TGCGCCAGCAGCTTGGGGCCGGAGGGGGGACAGCCCCAGCATTTT. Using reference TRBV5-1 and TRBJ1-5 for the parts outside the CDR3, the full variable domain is KAGVTQTPRYLIKTRGQQVTLSCSPISGHRSVSWYQQTPGQGLQFLFEYFSETQRNKGNFPGRFSGRQFSNSRSEMNVSTLELGDSALYLCASSLGPEGGQPQHFGDGTRLSIL.

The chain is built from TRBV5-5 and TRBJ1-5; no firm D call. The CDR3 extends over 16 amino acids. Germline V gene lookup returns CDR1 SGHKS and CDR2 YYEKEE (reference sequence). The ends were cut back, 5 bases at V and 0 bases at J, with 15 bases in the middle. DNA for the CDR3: TGTGCCAGCAGACCACGGGGAGACTATAGCAATCAGCCCCAGCATTTT. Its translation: CASRPRGDYSNQPQHF.